The TCR beta chain under discussion was sequenced for a study of CD8 T cells in ankylosing spondylitis. The study's findings and limits: One TCR beta motif, made up of seven to nine highly homologous variants, appeared characteristic of ankylosing spondylitis blood. Certain motif variants had earlier appeared in reactive arthritis synovial fluid and blood. As reported, disease-linked clones showed significant enrichment in matched ankylosing spondylitis synovial fluid. Disease-associated clonotypes exhibited CD8+ identity and were relatively infrequent in peripheral blood.

Quantitative 5'-RACE with molecular barcodes generated TCR beta libraries. One entry per CDR3 protein, called by TCRdb with MiXCR from the 5' RACE reads. This sample yields around 490,000 distinct CDR3 sequences, of which approximately 5.3% are seen a single time; around 3.5% belongs to the top ten. This clonotype came up many times. Its antigen is undetermined. The receptor comes from a male donor with ankylosing spondylitis. Sequences were obtained from blood, either unsorted or a sorted T cell fraction (not recorded which).

The DNA of the CDR3 is TGCGCCAGCAGACAGGGTTTAGTCTACGAGCAGTACTTC. This translates into CASRQGLVYEQYF. The chain joins TRBV5-1 to TRBJ2-7; D possibly corresponds to TRBD1 (6 bases). V lost 5 bases to trimming and J lost 3 bases, with 12 bases between them. From germline, CDR1 is SGHRS and CDR2 YFSETQ. This CDR3 contains 13 residues.